One and the same sample provided the 31 T cell receptor beta chains below, sequenced in a study of OX40 agonist ivuxolimab in advanced cancers. Produced via immunoSEQ multiplex PCR; TCRdb's table is partial and in-frame only. The sample carries approximately 68,000 clones, 80% to 90% recorded once. This sample comprised CD4+ or CD8+ T cells sorted from blood, obtained in a trial of the OX40 agonist ivuxolimab. These receptors all come from an adult with an advanced solid tumor such as melanoma, head and neck, liver or kidney cancer.

For this clone: An end of the junction differs from the germline gene, which may be a read error. V and J are TRBV5-4 and TRBJ1-6; D is unresolved. Per germline, CDR1 SGHNT and CDR2 YYREEE (reference sequence). The CDR3 extends over 18 amino acids. The CDR3 nucleotides are TGCGCCAGCAGCCAAGATCGCCAAGGACCGACCTTTTTTTCACCCCTCCACTTT. The encoded protein is CASSQDRQGPTFFSPLHF. The full variable domain, rest sourced from reference TRBV5-4 and TRBJ1-6, is ETGVTQSPTHLIKTRGQQVTLRCSSQSGHNTVSWYQQALGQGPQFIFQYYREEENGRGNFPPRFSGLQFPNYSSELNVNALELDDSALYLCASSQDRQGPTFFSPLHFGNGTRLTVT.

V gene TRBV6-6 combines with J gene TRBJ1-5; D call uncertain. Germline V gene data show CDR1 as MNHNY and CDR2 as SVGAGI (reference sequence). This CDR3 is 13 amino acids long. Trimming left V 5 bases short and J 6 bases short, with 11 bases between. CDR3 loop: CASSTRSGQPQHF. The DNA of the CDR3 is TGTGCCAGCAGTACCCGGTCGGGTCAGCCCCAGCATTTT.

This clone was seen a single time. The chain recombines TRBV11-2 with TRBJ1-3; D ambiguous. Germline lookup yields CDR1 SGHAT and CDR2 FQNNGV. The CDR3 is 17 residues long. Deletions cut 4 bases from V and 0 bases from J, with 16 bases between. The CDR3 reads CASSSYAQTFSGNTIYF. Written as DNA, the CDR3 is TGTGCCAGCAGCTCCTATGCCCAGACTTTCTCTGGAAACACCATATATTTT. Combining the CDR3 with reference TRBV11-2 and TRBJ1-3 gives the whole variable domain EAGVAQSPRYKIIEKRQSVAFWCNPISGHATLYWYQQILGQGPKLLIQFQNNGVVDDSQLPKDRFSAERLKGVDSTLKIQPAKLEDSAVYLCASSSYAQTFSGNTIYFGEGSWLTVV.

As for this clone: Possible read error: a much larger clone is one base away. Other DNA variants within this sample encode the same CDR3. The V gene is TRBV11-2, the J gene TRBJ2-7, with 9 bases aligning to TRBD1. Unmatched junction bases numbered 3, after V lost 2 bases and J lost 4 bases. Germline V gene lookup returns CDR1 SGHAT and CDR2 FQNNGV. This CDR3 comprises 14 residues. Here the CDR3 DNA reads TGTGCCAGCAGCTTACTAGGACAGGGGTACGAGCAGTACTTC. Protein: CASSLLGQGYEQYF.

The chain links TRBV2 to TRBJ2-2; D gene ambiguous. V lost 4 bases and J 1 base, leaving 4 bases between the germline ends. Germline assignment: CDR1 SNHLY and CDR2 FYNNEI. This CDR3 has 13 amino acids. The DNA for the CDR3 is TGTGCCAGCAGTGTTCGGAACACCGGGGAGCTGTTTTTT. Encoded protein: CASSVRNTGELFF. Full variable domain (rest looked up from reference TRBV2 and TRBJ2-2): EPEVTQTPSHQVTQMGQEVILRCVPISNHLYFYWYRQILGQKVEFLVSFYNNEISEKSEIFDDQFSVERPDGSNFTLKIRSTKLEDSAMYFCASSVRNTGELFFGEGSRLTVL.

This sequence joins TRBV4-1 and TRBJ1-4; D possibly corresponds to TRBD1 (5 bases). Trimming took off 8 bases at V and 8 bases at J, with 18 bases between the two ends. The CDR3 covers 14 residues. The germline V gene has CDR1 MGHRA and CDR2 YSYEKL. The CDR3: CASGDLLTREKLFF. CDR3 sequence (DNA): TGCGCCAGCGGGGACCTACTGACGCGGGAAAAACTGTTTTTT.

The CDR3 DNA reads TGTGCCTGGAGAGTAGCGGGGGCCCAAGAGACCCAGTACTTC. This sequence encodes CAWRVAGAQETQYF. V is TRBV30 and J is TRBJ2-5; 9 bases are shared with TRBD2. V was clipped by 3 bases and J by 1 base; unmatched bases: 3. CDR1 GTSNPN and CDR2 SVGIG come from the germline V gene (reference sequence). This CDR3 comprises 14 residues.

This clone was seen more than once but under ten times. The chain is built from TRBV7-3 and TRBJ1-2; the D gene is possibly TRBD1 (5 bases). This CDR3 spans 14 amino acids. The germline CDR1 and CDR2 sequences are SGHTA and FQGTGA. Trimming removed 2 bases from V and 3 bases from J, with 10 bases in between. This CDR3 reads CASSLQGSDYGYTF. The CDR3 DNA is TGTGCCAGCAGCTTACAGGGCTCCGACTATGGCTACACCTTC.

The genes are TRBV2 and TRBJ1-1, with D perhaps matching TRBD1 (5 bases). CDR3 length: 18 residues. The germline V gene encodes CDR1 SNHLY and CDR2 FYNNEI. The ends were cut back, 2 bases at V and 1 base at J, with 20 bases in the middle. This CDR3 reads CASSEFPRLAGRNTEAFF. The CDR3 DNA reads as TGTGCCAGCAGTGAATTCCCCCGTTTGGCAGGGAGGAACACTGAAGCTTTCTTT.

This clone has just one count. V usage is TRBV7-2 and J usage is TRBJ1-5; D is undetermined. The germline V gene encodes CDR1 SGHTA and CDR2 FQGNSA. Trimming shortened V by 2 bases and J by 5 bases, and 4 bases separated the two germline ends. The CDR3 runs to 12 residues. In DNA form, the CDR3 reads TGTGCCAGCAGCTTAATGGATCAGCCCCAGCATTTT. This sequence encodes CASSLMDQPQHF.

The rearrangement joins TRBV9 to TRBJ1-4; possible D gene TRBD1, 5 bases. V dropped 1 base and J dropped 4 bases, with 11 bases sitting between them. The CDR3 is 15 amino acids. Germline assignment: CDR1 SGDLS and CDR2 YYNGEE. The CDR3 spells CASSVTGRSNEKLFF. CDR3 sequence (DNA): TGTGCCAGCAGCGTAACGGGGCGAAGTAATGAAAAACTGTTTTTT.

As concerns this clone: The junction departs from germline at one end; a sequencing error may be responsible. J is TRBJ1-4 and V is TRBV6-5, with D possibly matching TRBD1 (6 bases). This CDR3 contains 15 residues. Germline values: CDR1 MNHEY, CDR2 SVGAGI. The CDR3 reads CASSDSGGGWEKLFF. CDR3 DNA sequence: TGTGCCAGCAGTGACTCCGGTGGGGGCTGGGAAAAACTGTTTTTT.

CDR3 sequence: CASSLWGSQPQHF. As DNA, the CDR3 is TGTGCCAGCAGCTTGTGGGGGTCTCAGCCCCAGCATTTT. The chain is built from TRBV5-6 and TRBJ1-5; D may be TRBD1 (5 bases). The CDR3 loop spans 13 amino acids. Germline V gives CDR1 SGHDT, CDR2 YYEEEE. V dropped 1 base and J dropped 6 bases, with 8 bases sitting between them.

The rearrangement links TRBV30 to TRBJ2-2; 9 bases line up with TRBD2. The CDR3 is 18 amino acids. The J segment lost 1 base and the V segment lost 2 bases, leaving 11 bases of the junction unmatched. The V gene's germline CDR1 is GTSNPN and CDR2 SVGIG (reference sequence). The CDR3 DNA reads TGTGCCTGGAGTACTTCTAGCGGGATTATATTGAACACCGGGGAGCTGTTTTTT. Its translation is CAWSTSSGIILNTGELFF.

This chain links TRBV11-2 with TRBJ2-1, with 8 bases identical to TRBD2. The CDR3 extends over 15 amino acids. V dropped 5 bases and J dropped 4; count of bases not matched to a gene: 7. Germline CDR1 and CDR2: SGHAT and FQNNGV. In nucleotides, the CDR3 is TGTGCCAGCAGCCCCCTGACGGGGGGGTACAATGAGCAGTTCTTC. It is translated as CASSPLTGGYNEQFF.

The sample holds one count of this clone. The V gene is TRBV4-3, the J gene TRBJ2-6; no clear D gene. The ends were cut back, 1 base at V and 0 bases at J, with 4 bases in the middle. The CDR3 totals 15 residues. Germline CDR1 LGHNA, CDR2 YSLEER. The CDR3 DNA is TGCGCCAGCAGCCAAGTGGTCTCTGGGGCCAACGTCCTGACTTTC. Amino acid sequence: CASSQVVSGANVLTF.

This rearrangement joins TRBV18 to TRBJ2-3; possible D gene TRBD2, 6 bases. Germline V CDR1 and CDR2: KGHSH, LQKENI. The germline V and J ends were trimmed by 2 bases and 0 bases, with 6 bases remaining between them. This CDR3 is built from 14 residues. CDR3 coding DNA: TGTGCCAGCTCACCAGGAGGGAGCACAGATACGCAGTATTTT. Protein product: CASSPGGSTDTQYF.

This sequence joins TRBV11-2 and TRBJ1-1; D ambiguous. CDR3 size: 13 residues. Trimming took 0 bases from V and 4 from J, leaving 6 bases between them. Germline V lookup: CDR1 SGHAT, CDR2 FQNNGV. The CDR3 sequence: CASSLESGTEAFF. The CDR3 bases are TGTGCCAGCAGCTTAGAGTCGGGCACTGAAGCTTTCTTT. Combining the CDR3 with reference TRBV11-2 and TRBJ1-1 gives the whole variable domain EAGVAQSPRYKIIEKRQSVAFWCNPISGHATLYWYQQILGQGPKLLIQFQNNGVVDDSQLPKDRFSAERLKGVDSTLKIQPAKLEDSAVYLCASSLESGTEAFFGQGTRLTVV.

This clone was recorded once. The rearrangement uses TRBV7-9 and TRBJ2-7, with a possible D match to TRBD1 (5 bases). The germline V gene has CDR1 SEHNR and CDR2 FQNEAQ (reference sequence). Trimming shortened V by 5 bases and J by 2 bases, and 10 bases separated the two germline ends. The length of the CDR3 is 13 residues. The CDR3 reads CASSRTPAYEQYF. The CDR3 DNA reads as TGTGCCAGCAGCCGGACACCAGCCTACGAGCAGTACTTC.

The rearrangement uses TRBV7-2 and TRBJ2-3; no definite D call. Trimming pared 3 bases from V and 6 bases from J, leaving 10 bases between. This CDR3 region has 13 residues. The germline gives CDR1 SGHTA, CDR2 FQGNSA. CDR3 region: CASSFARQDTQYF. In nucleotides, the CDR3 is TGTGCCAGCAGCTTTGCTAGGCAGGATACGCAGTATTTT.

V gene TRBV30 combines with J gene TRBJ2-5, with 8 bases aligning to TRBD2. Per the germline V gene, CDR1 is GTSNPN and CDR2 is SVGIG (reference sequence). The V segment lost 0 bases and the J segment 5 bases; nucleotides outside the gene matches: 8. The CDR3 has 15 residues. The CDR3 DNA is TGTGCCTGGAGTGTCAGCGGGAGCCTTCGGGAGACCCAGTACTTC. This codes for CAWSVSGSLRETQYF.

This clone was recorded once. This rearrangement joins TRBV6-4 to TRBJ1-5; the D is unclear. The length of the CDR3 is 12 residues. Trimming cost V 9 bases and J 7 bases, with 13 bases left between them. Germline CDR1 is MRHNA and CDR2 is SNTAGT. Written as DNA, the CDR3 is TGTGCCAGGGGGTCTTTAATCCAGCCCCAGCATTTT. As protein: CARGSLIQPQHF.

CDR3 nucleotide sequence: TGTGCCAGCCCCTCCCCGCGACTAGTAAACACCGGGGAGCTGTTTTTT. Protein: CASPSPRLVNTGELFF. The V call is TRBV7-9, the J call TRBJ2-2, with D maybe TRBD2 (6 bases). V was pared by 8 bases and J by 2 bases, with 18 bases between. Germline loops: CDR1 SEHNR, CDR2 FQNEAQ (reference sequence). This CDR3 has 16 amino acids.

V and J are TRBV7-2 and TRBJ1-2, with D maybe TRBD1 (5 bases). The germline CDR1 and CDR2 sequences are SGHTA and FQGNSA. The CDR3 spans 17 residues. Trimming took off 1 base at V and 2 bases at J, with 17 bases between the two ends. DNA of the CDR3: TGTGCCAGCAGCTTAGTGGGGCAGCCCGGGGTCAACTATGGCTACACCTTC. It yields the protein CASSLVGQPGVNYGYTF.

The count of this clone is one. The chain has TRBV5-8 and TRBJ2-5; D is undetermined. The CDR3 has 13 residues. CDR1 is SGHTS, CDR2 YDEGEE, per germline. Trimming pared 5 bases from V and 5 bases from J, leaving 13 bases between. CDR3 DNA: TGTGCCAGCAGAAGTGCCACGAGGGAGACCCAGTACTTC. It codes for CASRSATRETQYF.

The CDR3 loop is CASRLRGGGYEQYF. In nucleotides, the CDR3 is TGTGCCAGCAGGCTGCGAGGGGGGGGCTACGAGCAGTACTTC. The rearrangement uses TRBV5-6 and TRBJ2-7, with D possibly matching TRBD2 (7 bases). The germline V and J ends were trimmed by 5 bases and 3 bases, with 15 bases remaining between them. The CDR3 has 14 residues. The germline V gene has CDR1 SGHDT and CDR2 YYEEEE.

V is TRBV19 and J is TRBJ2-5; D call uncertain. CDR1 is LNHDA, CDR2 SQIVND, per germline (reference sequence). The CDR3 totals 13 residues. Trimming removed 5 bases from V and 4 bases from J, with 11 bases in between. The CDR3 region has the DNA TGTGCCAGTAGTGTCGGACGTCGAGAGACCCAGTACTTC. Its translation: CASSVGRRETQYF. Drawing the rest from reference TRBV19 and TRBJ2-5, the complete variable domain is DGGITQSPKYLFRKEGQNVTLSCEQNLNHDAMYWYRQDPGQGLRLIYYSQIVNDFQKGDIAEGYSVSREKKESFPLTVTSAQKNPTAFYLCASSVGRRETQYFGPGTRLLVL.

This chain connects TRBV7-2 to TRBJ2-7, with D possibly being TRBD1 or TRBD2 (5 bases each). V was shortened by 5 bases and J by 3 bases, with 26 bases between the two germline ends. CDR1 and CDR2 (germline): SGHTA, FQGNSA. This CDR3 is built from 18 residues. This CDR3 is CASSPRPDAGTRDYEQYF. In nucleotides, the CDR3 is TGTGCCAGCAGCCCCAGGCCGGACGCCGGGACCCGGGACTACGAGCAGTACTTC.

In its sample, this clone was seen a few times. This sequence joins TRBV5-4 and TRBJ1-6, with D unclear. There are 17 residues in the CDR3. CDR1 and CDR2 (germline): SGHNT, YYREEE (reference sequence). V was trimmed by 0 bases and J by 10 bases, leaving 20 bases between them. The CDR3 coding sequence is TGTGCCAGCAGCTTGGATTTAGGCTCCCGATTAGGCTCACCCCTCCACTTT. It translates to CASSLDLGSRLGSPLHF.

The genes are TRBV7-9 and TRBJ2-5; a weak D match, TRBD1 (5 bases). V was clipped by 2 bases and J by 2 bases, with 9 bases between them. CDR1 is SEHNR, CDR2 FQNEAQ, per germline (reference sequence). The CDR3 has 14 amino acids. This CDR3 reads CASSLQGRQETQYF. The DNA for the CDR3 is TGTGCCAGCAGCTTACAGGGTCGGCAAGAGACCCAGTACTTC.

This chain uses TRBV7-8 with TRBJ2-1; 9 bases are shared with TRBD2. Per germline, CDR1 SGHVS and CDR2 FQNEAQ. This CDR3 comprises 18 residues. The trim removed 1 base at V and 0 bases at J, leaving 7 bases unmatched. DNA for the CDR3: TGTGCCAGCAGCTTAGTTCGGCTAGCGGGGAGCTCCTACAATGAGCAGTTCTTC. This codes for CASSLVRLAGSSYNEQFF.